This T cell receptor beta chain is from a study of metastatic and nonmetastatic thyroid tumors (dated by TCRdb to 2020 to 2022). The study in broad terms: For patients with malignant and with benign thyroid disease, the researchers compared repertoires between peripheral blood samples and tumor or nodule tissue samples.

No patient had received any treatment before thyroid surgery. Using T-cell receptor beta sequencing, the researchers looked back retrospectively at clinical samples from patients, gathered between the early 2010s and the late 2010s. The CDR3, cysteine through phenylalanine, is 13 amino acids long. The kept DNA is CDR3 alone, 39 bases in frame from the first base. V ends up 5 bases short and J 4 bases short, with an unmatched junction base count of 3. Looking up the germline V gene (reference sequence) yields CDR1 PRHDT and CDR2 FYEKMQ. The library was made by PCR. The run used an Illumina HiSeq 4000. The TCR beta-chain CDR3 region of each patient was profiled by high-throughput sequencing. Per the authors' processing: A classifier to discriminate distant-metastatic papillary thyroid cancer patients was built from CDR3 differences across clinicopathological groups. The Shannon index was used to measure repertoire diversity, and the Morisita-Horn index was used to measure how similar tumor and blood repertoires were. TCRdb reran the public reads through fastp at Q25 and MiXCR, keeping productive beta chains. These V and J calls are TCRdb output, not the study's own analysis. The sample table contains roughly 12,000 clones; only one count was recorded for around 40% of them. 15% to 20% of the sample is held by the ten biggest clonotypes.

On this clone: There is no known antigen for this receptor. No clone much larger than this one lies a single base away; base qualities are absent.

Findings and caveats that apply to the study as a whole: In both blood and tumor samples, malignant tumors were reported to have significantly higher TCR beta diversity than benign nodules.

The receptor was derived from a female donor with papillary thyroid cancer or a benign thyroid nodule (not recorded which). Some clones in this sample may be carry-over from other donors' samples. Recombination linked TRBV13 to TRBJ2-5; TRBD2 agrees with 8 junctional bases. The sequencing input was tumor tissue. Read as DNA, the sequence is TGTGCCAGCAGCCAGGCGGGGGGAGAGACCCAGTACTTC. It specifies CASSQAGGETQYF.